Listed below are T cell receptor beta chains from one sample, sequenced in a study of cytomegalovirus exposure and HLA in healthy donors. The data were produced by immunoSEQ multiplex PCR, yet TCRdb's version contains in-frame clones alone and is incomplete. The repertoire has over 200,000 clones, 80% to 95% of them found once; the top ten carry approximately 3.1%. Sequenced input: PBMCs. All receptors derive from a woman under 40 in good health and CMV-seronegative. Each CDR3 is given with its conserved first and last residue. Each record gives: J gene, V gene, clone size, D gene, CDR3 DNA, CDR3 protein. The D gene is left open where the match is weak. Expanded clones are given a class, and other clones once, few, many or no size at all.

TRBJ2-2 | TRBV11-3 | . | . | TGTGCCAGCAGCTTAGTCCGGGAGAACACCGGGGAGCTGTTTTTT | CASSLVRENTGELFF
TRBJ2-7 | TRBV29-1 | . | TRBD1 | TGCAGCGCGACAGGGTTGAGCTCCTACGAGCAGTACTTC | CSATGLSSYEQYF
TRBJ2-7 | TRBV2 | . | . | TGTGCCAGCAGTGAAGCTAAAGGGGTGACGGTTTCCTACGAGCAGTACTTC | CASSEAKGVTVSYEQYF
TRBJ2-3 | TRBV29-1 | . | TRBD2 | TGCAGCGTCGCGACTAGCGCAGATACGCAGTATTTT | CSVATSADTQYF
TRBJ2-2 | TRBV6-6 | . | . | TGTGCCAGCAGGGACAGGAACACCGGGGAGCTGTTTTTT | CASRDRNTGELFF
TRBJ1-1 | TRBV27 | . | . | TGTGCCACCCAGACCCGCTCTTCCACTAGAGCTTTCTTT | CATQTRSSTRAFF
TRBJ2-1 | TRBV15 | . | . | TGTGCCACCAGCAGTATAGCGGACTTCTCCTACAATGAGCAGTTCTTC | CATSSIADFSYNEQFF
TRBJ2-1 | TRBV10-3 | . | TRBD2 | TGTGCCATCAGTGAATTGGGACTAGCGGGACGCCTCTACAATGAGCAGTTCTTC | CAISELGLAGRLYNEQFF
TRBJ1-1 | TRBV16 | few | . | TGTGCCAGCAGTTCTGGAGTTGGTACTGAAGCTTTCTTT | CASSSGVGTEAFF
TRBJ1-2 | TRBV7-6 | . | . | TGTGCCAGCAGCTTAGTCAGTTCTGATGGCTACACCTTC | CASSLVSSDGYTF
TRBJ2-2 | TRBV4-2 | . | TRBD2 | TGTGCCAGCAGCGGGGCTAGCGGGAACACCGGGGAGCTGTTTTTT | CASSGASGNTGELFF
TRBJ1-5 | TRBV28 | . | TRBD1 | TGTGCCAGCAGTTTTTGGGACAGTACCTATCAGCCCCAGCATTTT | CASSFWDSTYQPQHF
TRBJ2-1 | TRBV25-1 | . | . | TGTGCCAGCAGTGAATATGCCCCTAGCGCTAATGAGCAGTTCTTC | CASSEYAPSANEQFF
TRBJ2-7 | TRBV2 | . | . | TGTGCCAGCGGTGGACCCGGGAACGCCTACGAGCAGTACTTC | CASGGPGNAYEQYF
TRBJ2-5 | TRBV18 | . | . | TGTGCCAGCTCGCTTAATTCGGGGGAGACCCAGTACTTC | CASSLNSGETQYF
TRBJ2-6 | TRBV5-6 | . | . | TGTGCCAGCAGCCATCCAGTTGAGATCTCTGGGGCCAACGTCCTGACTTTC | CASSHPVEISGANVLTF